This note documents a single T cell receptor beta chain sequence. The CDR3 runs to 17 residues. V lost 0 bases, J lost 7 bases, and 19 bases lay in between. From germline, CDR1 is SGHRS and CDR2 YFSETQ. Participant reports of clinical history set cohort assignment. The data were obtained in a study of blood T cell repertoires in COVID-19. Study summary: The samples span acute and convalescent COVID-19 from the United States, Italy and Spain. T cells, B-cell-depleted T cells, or PBMCs provided the cDNA or gDNA that served as material.

TCRdb keeps only in-frame clones here, not all; method: immunoSEQ multiplex PCR. This table holds approximately 190,000 clones, around 81% found once. The clonotype was recovered from a man aged 35 to 55 who had recovered from COVID-19. Sequenced sample: PBMCs or T cells enriched from blood (not recorded which). The rearrangement uses TRBV5-1 and TRBJ1-4; a possible D gene is TRBD1 (6 bases). This CDR3 reads CASSLAIVRGGGEKLFF. CDR3 coding DNA: TGCGCCAGCAGCTTGGCCATCGTTCGAGGGGGTGGTGAAAAACTGTTTTTT.